One T cell receptor beta chain is described in this entry. What it recognizes is unknown. This record belongs to a study of post-analysis software for immune sequencing data. General study points: TRBV segments more frequent in patients than in controls numbered several and included TRBV5-6, TRBV5-1 and TRBV20-1. Normalized Chao1 diversity was significantly reduced in patients versus controls.

The authors incorporated unique molecular identifiers into the TCR beta cDNA libraries. Yield was approximately 500,000 cDNA molecules from roughly 0.93 to 9.6 million T cells. One entry per CDR3 protein, called by TCRdb with MiXCR from the PCR reads. The sample yields approximately 160,000 distinct CDR3 sequences, 30% seen once. Per germline, CDR1 DFQATT and CDR2 SNEGSKA (reference sequence). Deletions cut 8 bases from V and 9 bases from J, with 23 bases between. The CDR3 consists of 14 residues. The specimen was blood. The chain links TRBV20-1 to TRBJ2-1; D is possibly TRBD1 (5 bases). The source of this sequence is a girl between 5 and 17 years old with multiple sclerosis. The CDR3 nucleotides read TGCAGTCCCAAGGGGCAAACTCTATCGGTTGAGCAGTTCTTC. Protein: CSPKGQTLSVEQFF.